This TCR beta chain came from a study of blood T cell repertoires in COVID-19. Original methodology: The assay estimated nucleated cells by amplifying reference gene primers. TCRdb's copy holds only in-frame clones and misses some; the assay was immunoSEQ multiplex PCR. That table furnishes V, J and clone size, whereas the DNA furnished D and trimming. The sample holds nearly 350,000 clones, roughly 86% seen once. By sample fraction, this clone is medium-sized (0.01 to 0.1%). Followed over time, Seattle patients had been enrolled while infection was active. Specimen: peripheral blood. The TCR originated in a woman in her seventies with COVID-19, enrolled during active disease.

The CDR3 DNA is TGTGCCAGTAGCCCACCCCCACCGACAGGGACCCTACGGGGCTACACCTTC. Its protein is CASSPPPPTGTLRGYTF. The chain employs TRBV19 and TRBJ1-2; 7 bases line up with TRBD1. Germline V gene sequence: CDR1 LNHDA, CDR2 SQIVND (reference sequence). This CDR3 spans 17 amino acids. Trimming took 6 bases from V and 8 from J; bases not matched to a gene: 21.